This TCR beta chain was identified during a study of blood T cell repertoires in COVID-19. In Seattle, patients joined the study during active infection and were tracked longitudinally. The CDR3 loop spans 12 amino acids. CDR1 is LGHDT, CDR2 YNNKEL, per germline (reference sequence). V was trimmed by 1 base and J by 4 bases, leaving 4 bases between them. In the study's own analysis: Reference gene primers were amplified, and this amplification served to estimate nucleated cell counts. Data came from immunoSEQ multiplex PCR; TCRdb stores just in-frame clones and leaves some out. V, J and clone size are taken as reported in that table, and D and trimming were inferred from the DNA itself. The sample consists of 90,000 or so clones, around 90% of them appearing once.

This clonotype was obtained from a man between 60 and 70 years old with COVID-19, enrolled during active disease. The chain uses TRBV3-1 (or the pseudogene TRBV3-2) and TRBJ2-5, with no clear D. The specimen was peripheral blood. This chain's CDR3 is CASSQVRETQYF. CDR3 bases: TGTGCCAGCAGCCAAGTTCGAGAGACCCAGTACTTC.